The next 18 T cell receptor beta chains were all read from a single sample in a study of identical twins (TCRdb year 2016). Library preparation used 5' RACE. Sequencing relied on an Illumina HiSeq 2000. TCRdb ran its own pipeline on the public reads, namely fastp trimming at Q25 and MiXCR clone calling, and kept in-frame beta chains. All rows with the same CDR3 protein become a single entry with the most common DNA and genes. A total of a few hundred thousand distinct CDR3 sequences appear in this sample, nearly 10% of them only once. The top ten clones comprise roughly 3% of the sample. The data were also submitted as part of a second study, on yellow fever vaccine responses in identical twins.

The sequenced sample was PBMCs. The source is a woman aged 18-35 years in good health.

This clonotype has more than one count but fewer than ten. The gene calls are TRBV14 and TRBJ2-3; TRBD2 matches at 10 bases. Germline V gene data show CDR1 as SGHDN and CDR2 as FVKESK. The trim removed 2 bases at V and 4 bases at J, leaving 9 bases unmatched. The length of the CDR3 is 17 residues. The CDR3 bases are TGTGCCAGCAGCCAAAACTGGATACTAGCGGGGTCAGATACGCAGTATTTT. Its protein product is CASSQNWILAGSDTQYF.

This rearrangement joins TRBV3-1 to TRBJ1-3, with a weak D call TRBD1 (6 bases). Germline V gene lookup returns CDR1 LGHDT and CDR2 YNNKEL (reference sequence). V gave up 1 base and J gave up 4 bases, with 14 bases separating them. This CDR3 has 16 residues. The CDR3 DNA reads as TGTGCCAGCAGCCAAGGAGTGCGGGGGGCGGGAAACACCATATATTTT. It yields the protein CASSQGVRGAGNTIYF.

This clonotype was recorded at least ten times. The chain joins TRBV5-1 to TRBJ2-1, with TRBD2 matching 14 bases. This CDR3 contains 20 residues. The V segment lost 0 bases and the J segment 4 bases; nucleotides outside the gene matches: 12. In germline, CDR1 is SGHRS, CDR2 YFSETQ. In nucleotides, the CDR3 is TGCGCCAGCAGCTTGGTCCCGGGACTAGCGGGGGCAAAGAGATACAATGAGCAGTTCTTC. This codes for CASSLVPGLAGAKRYNEQFF. The full variable domain, its missing parts supplied by reference TRBV5-1 and TRBJ2-1, is KAGVTQTPRYLIKTRGQQVTLSCSPISGHRSVSWYQQTPGQGLQFLFEYFSETQRNKGNFPGRFSGRQFSNSRSEMNVSTLELGDSALYLCASSLVPGLAGAKRYNEQFFGPGTRLTVL.

This clonotype was found a few times. V usage is TRBV12-3 or TRBV12-4 and J usage is TRBJ2-3; D is perhaps TRBD1 (5 bases). This CDR3 comprises 15 residues. V dropped 3 bases and J dropped 4 bases, with 14 bases sitting between them. Here the CDR3 DNA reads TGTGCCAGCAGTTTCGTGCAGGGTACCGCAGATACGCAGTATTTT. Translating it yields CASSFVQGTADTQYF.

Ten or more counts support this clonotype. The chain has TRBV12-3 or TRBV12-4 and TRBJ2-2; unclear D gene. The CDR3 contains 12 residues. V was cut by 10 bases and J by 6 bases, with 12 bases left in between. This chain's CDR3 is CAIQRAAGELFF. CDR3 bases: TGTGCCATCCAGAGAGCCGCCGGGGAGCTGTTTTTT.

This clonotype was observed a handful of times. This chain connects TRBV20-1 to TRBJ1-2, with D hard to call. Germline assignment: CDR1 DFQATT and CDR2 SNEGSKA (reference sequence). This CDR3 has 14 residues. V lost 0 bases to trimming and J lost 2 bases, with 10 bases between them. The CDR3 loop is CSARELGKNYGYTF. The CDR3 DNA reads TGCAGTGCTAGAGAGTTAGGGAAGAACTATGGCTACACCTTC.

This chain connects TRBV27 to TRBJ2-3; D remains ambiguous. CDR1 is MNHEY and CDR2 is SMNVEV in the germline V gene (reference sequence). This CDR3 comprises 14 residues. Trimming shortened V by 7 bases and J by 2 bases, and 13 bases separated the two germline ends. CDR3 bases: TGTGCCAGCAAGTCCTACGGAAACACAGATACGCAGTATTTT. Translation: CASKSYGNTDTQYF.

The chain has TRBV7-2 and TRBJ2-1, with 12 bases aligning to TRBD2. V was pared by 5 bases and J by 5 bases, with 7 bases of the junction left unmatched. Germline V gene data show CDR1 as SGHTA and CDR2 as FQGNSA. The CDR3 runs to 16 residues. Here the CDR3 reads CASSPGTSGPDNEQFF. The CDR3 bases are TGTGCCAGCAGCCCAGGGACTAGCGGGCCCGACAATGAGCAGTTCTTC.

This clonotype was picked up many times. The chain links TRBV12-3 or TRBV12-4 to TRBJ2-5, with D hard to call. This CDR3 is built from 15 residues. V lost 8 bases to trimming and J lost 1 base, with 17 bases between them. CDR3: CASRSDLWGQETQYF. CDR3 nucleotides: TGTGCCAGCCGCTCAGACCTCTGGGGCCAAGAGACCCAGTACTTC.

V and J are TRBV5-1 and TRBJ2-7; TRBD2 agrees at 13 bases. CDR1 and CDR2 (germline): SGHRS, YFSETQ. J lost 7 bases, V lost 3 bases, and 7 bases had no gene match. CDR3 length: 15 residues. The CDR3: CASSSTGTSGTEQYF. The DNA of the CDR3 is TGCGCCAGCAGCTCCACGGGGACTAGCGGGACGGAGCAGTACTTC.

V gene TRBV5-1 combines with J gene TRBJ2-2; 11 bases fit TRBD2. This CDR3 is built from 16 residues. Looked up from germline, CDR1 is SGHRS and CDR2 is YFSETQ. Trimming took 6 bases from V and 2 from J; bases not matched to a gene: 6. CDR3 protein: CASNLAGGSNTGELFF. DNA for the CDR3: TGCGCCAGCAATCTAGCGGGGGGCTCCAACACCGGGGAGCTGTTTTTT.

V usage is TRBV30 and J usage is TRBJ2-7; the D is unclear. Trimming took 0 bases from V and 5 from J, leaving 17 bases between them. CDR3 size: 15 residues. CDR1 is GTSNPN, CDR2 SVGIG, per germline (reference sequence). The chain's CDR3 is CAWSVNNGPHNEQYF. CDR3 sequence (DNA): TGTGCCTGGAGTGTAAATAATGGCCCTCACAACGAGCAGTACTTC.

This clonotype came up a few times. The CDR3 sequence is CASFPLGSWQGRDEQYF. The CDR3 nucleotides are TGTGCCAGCTTCCCGTTGGGATCGTGGCAGGGGAGAGACGAGCAGTACTTC. The chain links TRBV7-8 to TRBJ2-7, with D perhaps matching TRBD1 (6 bases). The germline V gene has CDR1 SGHVS and CDR2 FQNEAQ. This CDR3 region has 17 residues. Trimming stripped 8 bases from V and 5 bases from J, with 28 bases between.

This clonotype has ten or more counts. This chain uses TRBV5-1 with TRBJ2-7; tentatively, D is TRBD1 or TRBD2 (5 bases each). CDR3 length equals 17 residues. Germline CDR1 reads SGHRS; CDR2 reads YFSETQ. Trimming stripped 0 bases from V and 3 bases from J, with 19 bases between. The CDR3 region is CASSLAGGGHQVYEQYF. Here the CDR3 DNA reads TGCGCCAGCAGCTTGGCAGGAGGTGGACATCAGGTCTACGAGCAGTACTTC.

The V call is TRBV4-1, the J call TRBJ2-5; 10 bases agree with TRBD2. CDR1 MGHRA and CDR2 YSYEKL come from the germline V gene. The CDR3 is 17 amino acids. The V gene end was trimmed by 0 bases and the J gene end by 4 bases; junction bases not matched to a gene: 8. The CDR3 DNA sequence: TGCGCCAGCAGCCAAGAGAATGGAGCGGGGGGGCGAGAGACCCAGTACTTC. Its protein is CASSQENGAGGRETQYF.

V and J are TRBV15 and TRBJ2-1; D is perhaps TRBD2 (7 bases). V shed 9 bases and J shed 4 bases, with 13 bases lying between them. The CDR3 is 13 amino acids. Germline V gives CDR1 LNHNV, CDR2 YYDKDF (reference sequence). CDR3 nucleotides: TGTGCCACGGGGGCGGGGGTATACAATGAGCAGTTCTTC. It encodes CATGAGVYNEQFF.

The rearrangement uses TRBV7-9 and TRBJ1-2; D might be TRBD1 (5 bases). The CDR3 spans 13 residues. Trimming shortened V by 3 bases and J by 7 bases, and 12 bases separated the two germline ends. Per germline, CDR1 SEHNR and CDR2 FQNEAQ (reference sequence). The CDR3 region has the DNA TGTGCCAGCAGCTTCCCTGAGAGGGGTGGCTACACCTTC. Residues: CASSFPERGGYTF.

The chain employs TRBV27 and TRBJ2-1; 8 bases match TRBD1. The CDR3 length is 15 residues. The germline V gene encodes CDR1 MNHEY and CDR2 SMNVEV (reference sequence). The ends lost 6 bases at V and 1 base at J; junction bases unmatched: 5. CDR3 in DNA: TGTGCCAGCAGCGACGACAGGGGATCCTACAATGAGCAGTTCTTC. Residues: CASSDDRGSYNEQFF.